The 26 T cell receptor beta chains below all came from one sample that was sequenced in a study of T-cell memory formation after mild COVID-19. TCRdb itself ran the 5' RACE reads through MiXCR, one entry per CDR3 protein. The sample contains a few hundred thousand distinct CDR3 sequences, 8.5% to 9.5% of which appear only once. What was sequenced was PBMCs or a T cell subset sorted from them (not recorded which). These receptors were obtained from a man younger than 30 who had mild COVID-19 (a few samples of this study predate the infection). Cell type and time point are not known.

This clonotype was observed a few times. The CDR3 sequence is CASSQGGDQPQHF. CDR3 in DNA: TGTGCCAGCAGCCAAGGGGGGGATCAGCCCCAGCATTTT. The chain joins TRBV7-2 to TRBJ1-5, with a tentative D call TRBD1 (6 bases). The germline V gene has CDR1 SGHTA and CDR2 FQGNSA. V was trimmed by 5 bases and J by 5 bases, leaving 10 bases between them. This CDR3 contains 13 residues. Drawing the rest from reference TRBV7-2 and TRBJ1-5, the complete variable domain is GAGVSQSPSNKVTEKGKDVELRCDPISGHTALYWYRQSLGQGLEFLIYFQGNSAPDKSGLPSDRFSAERTGGSVSTLTIQRTQQEDSAVYLCASSQGGDQPQHFGDGTRLSIL.

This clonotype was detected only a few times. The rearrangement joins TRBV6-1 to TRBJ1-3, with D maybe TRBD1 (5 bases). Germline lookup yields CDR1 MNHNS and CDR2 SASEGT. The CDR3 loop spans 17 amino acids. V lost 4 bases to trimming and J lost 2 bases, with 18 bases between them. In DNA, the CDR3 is TGTGCCAGCAGTGGGGGGTTCTCGGGGTCTACTGGAAACACCATATATTTT. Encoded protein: CASSGGFSGSTGNTIYF.

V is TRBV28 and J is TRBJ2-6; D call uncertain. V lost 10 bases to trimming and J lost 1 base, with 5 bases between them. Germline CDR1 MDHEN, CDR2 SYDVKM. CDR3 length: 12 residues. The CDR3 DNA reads TGTGCCACCAATTCTGGGGCCAACGTCCTGACTTTC. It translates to CATNSGANVLTF.

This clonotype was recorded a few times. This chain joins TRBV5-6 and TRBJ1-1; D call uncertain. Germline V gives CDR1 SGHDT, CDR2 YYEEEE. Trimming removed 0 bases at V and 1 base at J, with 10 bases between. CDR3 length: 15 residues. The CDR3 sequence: CASSLGVGRNTEAFF. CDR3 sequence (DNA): TGTGCCAGCAGCTTGGGTGTAGGGCGGAACACTGAAGCTTTCTTT.

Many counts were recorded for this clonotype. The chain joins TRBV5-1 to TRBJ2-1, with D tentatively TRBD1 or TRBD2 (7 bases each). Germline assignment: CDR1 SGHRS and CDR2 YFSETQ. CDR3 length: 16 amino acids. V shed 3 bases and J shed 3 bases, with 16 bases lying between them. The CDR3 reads CASSSDSGGGYNEQFF. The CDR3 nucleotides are TGCGCCAGCAGCTCTGACTCAGGGGGGGGCTACAATGAGCAGTTCTTC.

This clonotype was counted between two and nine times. CDR3 in amino acids: CATTPGGTNTGELFF. CDR3 sequence (DNA): TGTGCCACCACTCCGGGGGGAACGAACACCGGGGAGCTGTTTTTT. The genes are TRBV15 and TRBJ2-2; TRBD2 matches 7 bases. V was clipped by 7 bases and J by 0 bases; unmatched bases: 5. This CDR3 contains 15 residues. Germline loops: CDR1 LNHNV, CDR2 YYDKDF (reference sequence).

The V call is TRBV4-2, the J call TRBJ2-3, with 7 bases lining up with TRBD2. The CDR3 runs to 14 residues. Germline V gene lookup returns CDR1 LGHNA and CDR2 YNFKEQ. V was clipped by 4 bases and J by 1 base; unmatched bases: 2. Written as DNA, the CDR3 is TGTGCCAGCAGCCGCCGGGGGGGCACAGATACGCAGTATTTT. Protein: CASSRRGGTDTQYF.

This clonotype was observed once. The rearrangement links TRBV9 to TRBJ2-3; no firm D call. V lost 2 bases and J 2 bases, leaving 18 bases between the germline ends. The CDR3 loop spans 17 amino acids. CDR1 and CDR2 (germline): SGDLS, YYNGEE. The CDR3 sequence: CASSVTPGRQTTDTQYF. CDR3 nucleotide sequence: TGTGCCAGCAGCGTGACCCCCGGGCGGCAAACCACAGATACGCAGTATTTT.

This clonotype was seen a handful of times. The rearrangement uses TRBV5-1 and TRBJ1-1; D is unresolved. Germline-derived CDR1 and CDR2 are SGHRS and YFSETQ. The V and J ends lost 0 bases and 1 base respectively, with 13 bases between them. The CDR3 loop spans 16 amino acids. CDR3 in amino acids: CASSLVGRTENTEAFF. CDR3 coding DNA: TGCGCCAGCAGCTTGGTAGGCCGGACCGAGAACACTGAAGCTTTCTTT.

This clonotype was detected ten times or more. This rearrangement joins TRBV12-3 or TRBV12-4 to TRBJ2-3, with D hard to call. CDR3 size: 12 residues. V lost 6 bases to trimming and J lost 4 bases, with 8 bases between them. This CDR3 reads CASRRNADTQYF. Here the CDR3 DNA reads TGTGCCAGCAGGCGGAATGCAGATACGCAGTATTTT.

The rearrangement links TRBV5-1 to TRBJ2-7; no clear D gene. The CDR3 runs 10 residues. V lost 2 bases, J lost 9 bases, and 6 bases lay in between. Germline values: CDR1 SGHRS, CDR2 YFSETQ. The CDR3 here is CASSFMVQYV. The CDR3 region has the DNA TGCGCCAGCAGCTTTATGGTGCAGTACGTC.

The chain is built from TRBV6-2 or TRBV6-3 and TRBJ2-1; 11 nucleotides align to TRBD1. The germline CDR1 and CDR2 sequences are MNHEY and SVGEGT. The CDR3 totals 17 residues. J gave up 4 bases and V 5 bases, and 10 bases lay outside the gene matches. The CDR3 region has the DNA TGTGCCAGCAGTGGGGACAGGGGGTTTCTAATGTACAATGAGCAGTTCTTC. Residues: CASSGDRGFLMYNEQFF.

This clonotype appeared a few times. The DNA for the CDR3 is TGTGCCAGCAGTTTATCGGGCCGGGGTCCAAATCAGCCCCAGCATTTT. It is translated as CASSLSGRGPNQPQHF. V usage is TRBV28 and J usage is TRBJ1-5; D remains unclear. The CDR3 is 16 residues long. Between the trimmed V and J ends, which lost 1 base and 4 bases, there was a span of 14 bases. CDR1 and CDR2 from the germline V gene are MDHEN and SYDVKM.

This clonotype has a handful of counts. This chain's CDR3 is CASTQGDQETQYF. The CDR3, as DNA: TGTGCCAGCACCCAAGGGGATCAAGAGACCCAGTACTTC. This sequence joins TRBV7-9 and TRBJ2-5, with D maybe TRBD1 (5 bases). The CDR3 sequence is 13 residues long. The germline V gene has CDR1 SEHNR and CDR2 FQNEAQ (reference sequence). The V end lost 7 bases, the J end lost 2 bases, and 11 bases lay between the germline ends.

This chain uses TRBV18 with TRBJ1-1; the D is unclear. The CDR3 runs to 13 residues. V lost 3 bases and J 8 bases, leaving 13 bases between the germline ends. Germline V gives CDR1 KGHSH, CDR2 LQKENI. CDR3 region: CASSPPVRKEAFF. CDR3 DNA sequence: TGTGCCAGCTCACCGCCCGTGCGGAAAGAAGCTTTCTTT.

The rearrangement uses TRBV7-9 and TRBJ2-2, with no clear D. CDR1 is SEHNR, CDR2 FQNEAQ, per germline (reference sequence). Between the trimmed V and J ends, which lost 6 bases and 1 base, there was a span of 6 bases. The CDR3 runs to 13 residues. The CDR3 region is CASRIQNTGELFF. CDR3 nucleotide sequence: TGTGCCAGCAGAATACAGAACACCGGGGAGCTGTTTTTT.

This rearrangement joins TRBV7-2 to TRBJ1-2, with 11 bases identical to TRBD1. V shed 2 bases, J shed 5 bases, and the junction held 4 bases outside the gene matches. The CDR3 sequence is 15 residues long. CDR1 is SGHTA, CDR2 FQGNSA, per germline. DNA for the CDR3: TGTGCCAGCAGCTTAAGGGACAGGGGGTGGTATGGCTACACCTTC. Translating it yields CASSLRDRGWYGYTF.

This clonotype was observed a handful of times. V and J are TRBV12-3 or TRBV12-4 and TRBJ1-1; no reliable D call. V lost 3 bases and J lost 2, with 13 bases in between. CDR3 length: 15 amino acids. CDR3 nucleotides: TGTGCCAGCAGTTTGGGTTCCAACACAAACACTGAAGCTTTCTTT. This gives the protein CASSLGSNTNTEAFF.

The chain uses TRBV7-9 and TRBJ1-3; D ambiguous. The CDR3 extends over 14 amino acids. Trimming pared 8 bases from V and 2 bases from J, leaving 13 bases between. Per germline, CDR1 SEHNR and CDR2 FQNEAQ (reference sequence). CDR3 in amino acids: CASHSLGAGNTIYF. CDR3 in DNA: TGTGCCAGCCACTCCCTGGGAGCTGGAAACACCATATATTTT.

The CDR3 region is CASSSHSGPGELFF. CDR3 nucleotide sequence: TGCGCCAGCAGCTCGCATAGCGGTCCCGGGGAGCTGTTTTTT. V usage is TRBV5-1 and J usage is TRBJ2-2, with a weak D call TRBD2 (6 bases). Germline CDR1 is SGHRS and CDR2 is YFSETQ. This CDR3 region has 14 residues. The V end lost 3 bases, the J end lost 6 bases, and 12 bases lay between the germline ends.

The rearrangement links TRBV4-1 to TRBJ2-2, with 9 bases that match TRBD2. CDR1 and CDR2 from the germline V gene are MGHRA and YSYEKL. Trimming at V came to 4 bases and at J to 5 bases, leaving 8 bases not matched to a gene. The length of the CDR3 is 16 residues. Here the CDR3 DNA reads TGCGCCAGCAGCCCGCCCGGGCTAGCGGGGACCGGGGAGCTGTTTTTT. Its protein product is CASSPPGLAGTGELFF.

CDR3 sequence reads: CASLRWTEGDTQYF. The CDR3 nucleotides read TGTGCCTCCTTAAGGTGGACCGAGGGAGATACGCAGTATTTT. V usage is TRBV11-2 and J usage is TRBJ2-3; a weak D match, TRBD2 (5 bases). This CDR3 is 14 amino acids long. V was pared by 11 bases and J by 5 bases, with 20 bases between. CDR1 is SGHAT and CDR2 is FQNNGV in the germline V gene. The full variable domain, completed using reference TRBV11-2 and TRBJ2-3, is EAGVAQSPRYKIIEKRQSVAFWCNPISGHATLYWYQQILGQGPKLLIQFQNNGVVDDSQLPKDRFSAERLKGVDSTLKIQPAKLEDSAVYLCASLRWTEGDTQYFGPGTRLTVL.

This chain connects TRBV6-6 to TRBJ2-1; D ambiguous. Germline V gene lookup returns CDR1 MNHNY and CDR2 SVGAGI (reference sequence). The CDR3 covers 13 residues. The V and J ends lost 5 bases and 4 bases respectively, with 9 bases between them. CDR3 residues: CASSNGEYNEQFF. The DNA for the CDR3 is TGTGCCAGCAGTAACGGAGAATACAATGAGCAGTTCTTC.

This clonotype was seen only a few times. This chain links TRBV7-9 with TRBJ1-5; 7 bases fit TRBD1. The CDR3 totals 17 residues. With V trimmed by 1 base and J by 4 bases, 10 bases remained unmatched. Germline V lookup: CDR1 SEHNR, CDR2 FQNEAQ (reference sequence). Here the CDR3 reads CASSLGGGQILNQPQHF. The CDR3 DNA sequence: TGTGCCAGCAGCTTAGGAGGGGGACAGATTCTGAATCAGCCCCAGCATTTT. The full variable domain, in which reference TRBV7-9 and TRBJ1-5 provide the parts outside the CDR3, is DTGVSQNPRHKITKRGQNVTFRCDPISEHNRLYWYRQTLGQGPEFLTYFQNEAQLEKSRLLSDRFSAERPKGSFSTLEIQRTEQGDSAMYLCASSLGGGQILNQPQHFGDGTRLSIL.

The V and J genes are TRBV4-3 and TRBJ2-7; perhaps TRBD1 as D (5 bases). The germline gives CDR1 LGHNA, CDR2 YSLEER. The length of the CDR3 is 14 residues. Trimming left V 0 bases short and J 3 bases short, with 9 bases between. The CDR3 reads CASSQDLQVYEQYF. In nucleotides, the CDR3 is TGCGCCAGCAGCCAAGATCTACAGGTCTACGAGCAGTACTTC.

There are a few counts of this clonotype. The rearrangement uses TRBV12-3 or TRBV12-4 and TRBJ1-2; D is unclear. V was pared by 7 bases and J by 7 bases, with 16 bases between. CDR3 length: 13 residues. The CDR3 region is CASNYLHSAGYTF. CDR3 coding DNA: TGTGCCAGCAACTACCTCCACTCGGCTGGCTACACCTTC.